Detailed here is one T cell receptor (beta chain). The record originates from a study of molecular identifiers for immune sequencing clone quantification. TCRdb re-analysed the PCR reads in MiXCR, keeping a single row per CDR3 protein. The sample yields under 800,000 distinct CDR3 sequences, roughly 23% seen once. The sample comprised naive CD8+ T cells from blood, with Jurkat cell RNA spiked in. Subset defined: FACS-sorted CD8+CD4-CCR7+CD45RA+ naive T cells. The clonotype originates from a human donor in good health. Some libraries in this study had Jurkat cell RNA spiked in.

CDR3 in DNA: TGTGCCAGTAGTCGTTCGACAGGAATTGTCTACAATGAGCAGTTCTTC. Protein product: CASSRSTGIVYNEQFF. The chain links TRBV19 to TRBJ2-1; D may be TRBD1 (6 bases). Trimming left V 5 bases short and J 3 bases short, with 17 bases between. This CDR3 has 16 amino acids. CDR1 and CDR2 (germline): LNHDA, SQIVND (reference sequence). Full variable domain (outside the CDR3, taken from reference TRBV19 and TRBJ2-1): DGGITQSPKYLFRKEGQNVTLSCEQNLNHDAMYWYRQDPGQGLRLIYYSQIVNDFQKGDIAEGYSVSREKKESFPLTVTSAQKNPTAFYLCASSRSTGIVYNEQFFGPGTRLTVL.